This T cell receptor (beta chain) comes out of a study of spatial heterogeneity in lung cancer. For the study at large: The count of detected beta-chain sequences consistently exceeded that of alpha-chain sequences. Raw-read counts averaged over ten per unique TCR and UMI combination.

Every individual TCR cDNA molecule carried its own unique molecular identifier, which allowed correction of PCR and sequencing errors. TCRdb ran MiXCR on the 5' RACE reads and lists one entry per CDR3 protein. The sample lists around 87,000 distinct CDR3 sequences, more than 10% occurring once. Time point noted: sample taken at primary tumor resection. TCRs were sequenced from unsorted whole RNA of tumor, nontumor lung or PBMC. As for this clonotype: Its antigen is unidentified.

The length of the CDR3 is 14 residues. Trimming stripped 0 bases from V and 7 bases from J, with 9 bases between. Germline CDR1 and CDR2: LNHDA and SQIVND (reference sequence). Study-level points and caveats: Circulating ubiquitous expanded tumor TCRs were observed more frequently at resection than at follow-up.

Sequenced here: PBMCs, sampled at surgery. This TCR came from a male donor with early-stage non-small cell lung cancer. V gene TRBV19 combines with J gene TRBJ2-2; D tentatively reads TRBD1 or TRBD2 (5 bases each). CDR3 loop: CASSIERGDGELFF. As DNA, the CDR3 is TGTGCCAGTAGTATAGAAAGAGGGGACGGGGAGCTGTTTTTT.